This TCR beta chain was sequenced during a study of T cell responses to AZD1222 COVID-19 vaccine. Notes on the study in general: Donor demographics were predominantly white British with a female majority; clonal diversity may be underestimated.

Germline V gives CDR1 KGHSH, CDR2 LQKENI. CDR3 length: 13 residues. J gave up 3 bases and V 5 bases, and 3 bases lay outside the gene matches. Some clones are missing from TCRdb's copy, which holds only in-frame ones; the method was immunoSEQ multiplex PCR. This table holds 150,000 or so clones, 90% found once. In regard to this clone: Its cognate antigen is unknown.

The source of this sequence is an adult in good health. The V call is TRBV18, the J call TRBJ1-2; 7 positions agree with TRBD1. Here the sequenced sample was peripheral blood, taken on day 0 of AZD1222 vaccination. The CDR3 nucleotides read TGTGCCAGCTCAGTAGACAGGGACTATGGCTACACCTTC. Translating it yields CASSVDRDYGYTF. Full variable domain (rest looked up from reference TRBV18 and TRBJ1-2): NAGVMQNPRHLVRRRGQEARLRCSPMKGHSHVYWYRQLPEEGLKFMVYLQKENIIDESGMPKERFSAEFPKEGPSILRIQQVVRGDSAAYFCASSVDRDYGYTFGSGTRLTVV.